Following are 28 T cell receptor beta chains from one sample sequenced in a study of shared clonotypes between healthy human individuals (dated by TCRdb to 2020 to 2021). Libraries were built with the immunoSEQ multiplex PCR assay. TCRdb took over this immuneACCESS table, retaining in-frame rearrangements with V and J assigned. Such tables are incomplete; in checked studies, under half of the missing clones stem from an unresolved V gene, and the remainder is unexplained. The sample table shows 450,000 to 500,000 clones, and about 84% are seen once. Roughly 13% of the sample is held by the ten biggest clonotypes. The source material was PBMCs. These receptors were taken from a woman aged 40 to 50 in good health. Some clones in this sample may be carry-over from other donors' samples.

Concerning this clone: A far larger clone is a single base away, which makes a read error likely. This specimen includes other DNA sequences encoding the same CDR3. V usage is TRBV19 and J usage is TRBJ1-5; D might be TRBD1 (5 bases). The CDR3 contains 15 residues. V shed 10 bases and J shed 1 base, with 17 bases lying between them. Per germline, CDR1 LNHDA and CDR2 SQIVND (reference sequence). CDR3 loop: CATNADTTSNQPQHF. The DNA of the CDR3 is TGTGCCACTAATGCGGACACGACAAGCAATCAGCCCCAGCATTTT.

Note on this clone: It is likely a read error: a sequence one base away is far more abundant. J is TRBJ2-1 and V is TRBV28, with unresolved D. The CDR3 covers 15 residues. Between the trimmed V and J ends, which lost 6 bases and 10 bases, there was a span of 22 bases. Germline V CDR1 and CDR2: MDHEN, SYDVKM. The CDR3: CASSPLVGVSYEQFF. The CDR3 DNA reads as TGTGCCAGCAGCCCCCTGGTGGGCGTCAGCTACGAGCAGTTCTTC.

This clone was seen just once. The V gene is TRBV30, the J gene TRBJ1-6; D gene uncertain. V was trimmed by 0 bases and J by 6 bases, leaving 12 bases between them. Germline CDR1 GTSNPN, CDR2 SVGIG (reference sequence). The CDR3 sequence is 15 residues long. The CDR3 sequence is CAWSVRAVVNSPLHF. CDR3 sequence (DNA): TGTGCCTGGAGTGTACGGGCAGTTGTTAATTCACCCCTCCACTTT.

The chain couples TRBV27 to TRBJ2-2; tentatively, D is TRBD1 or TRBD2 (5 bases each). The CDR3 consists of 14 residues. CDR1 and CDR2 from the germline V gene are MNHEY and SMNVEV (reference sequence). V lost 0 bases and J 4 bases, leaving 6 bases between the germline ends. The CDR3: CASSLSGTTGELFF. The CDR3 nucleotides are TGTGCCAGCAGTTTATCCGGGACCACCGGGGAGCTGTTTTTT.

The chain carries TRBV27 and TRBJ2-7; 8 nucleotides align to TRBD1. Germline CDR1 and CDR2: MNHEY and SMNVEV (reference sequence). The CDR3 covers 15 residues. J was trimmed by 1 base and V by 6 bases; bases with no gene match: 8. The CDR3 DNA follows: TGTGCCAGCAGGAAACAGGGGGGCTCTTCCTACGAGCAGTACTTC. Encoded protein: CASRKQGGSSYEQYF.

The V and J genes are TRBV5-1 and TRBJ1-1; TRBD1 is a possible D gene (5 bases). The CDR3 consists of 15 residues. V was clipped by 1 base and J by 2 bases, with 12 bases between them. The V gene's germline CDR1 is SGHRS and CDR2 YFSETQ. CDR3 DNA: TGCGCCAGCAGCTTGAGCGGGACGGGAAACACTGAAGCTTTCTTT. Protein sequence: CASSLSGTGNTEAFF.

This chain links TRBV7-2 with TRBJ2-1, with 11 bases fitting TRBD2. The germline V gene has CDR1 SGHTA and CDR2 FQGNSA. V shed 1 base, J shed 5 bases, and the junction held 7 bases outside the gene matches. The CDR3 has 17 residues. The CDR3 sequence: CASSLERLTSGNNEQFF. For the CDR3, the DNA is TGTGCCAGCAGCTTAGAGAGGTTGACTAGCGGGAACAATGAGCAGTTCTTC.

The rearrangement links TRBV10-3 to TRBJ2-7; the match to TRBD2 covers 12 bases. With V trimmed by 6 bases and J by 1 base, 4 bases remained unmatched. The CDR3 has 15 amino acids. Germline CDR1 is ENHRY and CDR2 is SYGVKD. The CDR3 protein is CAIRPTSGGSYEQYF. Here the CDR3 DNA reads TGTGCCATCAGACCCACTAGCGGGGGGTCCTACGAGCAGTACTTC.

V is TRBV5-6 and J is TRBJ2-5; D is possibly TRBD2 (8 bases). The CDR3 length is 17 residues. CDR1 and CDR2 (germline): SGHDT, YYEEEE. Trimming pared 4 bases from V and 1 base from J, leaving 20 bases between. The chain's CDR3 is CASSPGRGPRGQETQYF. Written as DNA, the CDR3 is TGTGCCAGCAGCCCCGGGAGGGGGCCCCGGGGCCAAGAGACCCAGTACTTC.

J is TRBJ2-2 and V is TRBV5-1; possible D gene TRBD2, 5 bases. CDR1 is SGHRS, CDR2 YFSETQ, per germline. V was cut by 0 bases and J by 0 bases, with 6 bases left in between. The CDR3 has 15 residues. The CDR3 protein is CASSLGLSNTGELFF. The DNA for the CDR3 is TGCGCCAGCAGCTTGGGACTATCGAACACCGGGGAGCTGTTTTTT.

The V gene is TRBV11-3, the J gene TRBJ2-7; D is perhaps TRBD1 (6 bases). V was trimmed by 5 bases and J by 5 bases, leaving 10 bases between them. CDR1 and CDR2 from the germline V gene are SGHNT and YENEEA. This CDR3 has 12 residues. CDR3 DNA sequence: TGTGCCAGCAGCGCAAACAGGGACGAGCAGTACTTC. This gives the protein CASSANRDEQYF.

This chain uses TRBV7-8 with TRBJ1-4; D call uncertain. V lost 1 base, J lost 8 bases, and 11 bases lay in between. Germline V CDR1 and CDR2: SGHVS, FQNEAQ. This CDR3 is built from 14 residues. The CDR3 protein is CASSLVQGSEKLFF. The CDR3, as DNA: TGTGCCAGCAGCTTAGTACAAGGGTCCGAAAAACTGTTTTTT.

The chain couples TRBV5-1 to TRBJ1-4; perhaps TRBD1 as D (6 bases). The germline CDR1 and CDR2 sequences are SGHRS and YFSETQ. The CDR3 extends over 16 amino acids. Between the trimmed V and J ends, which lost 4 bases and 4 bases, there was a span of 17 bases. CDR3 coding DNA: TGCGCCAGCAGCCCCCAACCGGGACAAGATAATGAAAAACTGTTTTTT. Protein sequence: CASSPQPGQDNEKLFF.

This sequence joins TRBV19 and TRBJ1-1, with D possibly matching TRBD1 (6 bases). With 5 bases removed from V and 0 bases from J, the gap between germline ends came to 10 bases. CDR3 length: 14 residues. From germline, CDR1 is LNHDA and CDR2 SQIVND (reference sequence). CDR3 sequence: CASSVQGLNTEAFF. In DNA, the CDR3 is TGTGCCAGTAGTGTACAGGGCTTGAACACTGAAGCTTTCTTT.

This clone was seen only a few times. A read error likely explains this, since a far larger clone differs by one base. This chain joins TRBV28 and TRBJ2-3; tentative D call: TRBD2 (5 bases). The CDR3 loop spans 16 amino acids. The V gene lost 5 bases and the J gene lost 3 bases, with 18 bases spanning the gap. CDR1 is MDHEN and CDR2 is SYDVKM in the germline V gene. The CDR3 protein is CASSTPAVGATDTQYF. Here the CDR3 DNA reads TGTGCCAGCAGTACCCCAGCGGTAGGAGCAACAGATACGCAGTATTTT.

The rearrangement joins TRBV2 to TRBJ2-7; D is unclear. The CDR3 runs to 13 residues. Per the germline V gene, CDR1 is SNHLY and CDR2 is FYNNEI. The ends were cut back, 2 bases at V and 3 bases at J, with 8 bases in the middle. Written as DNA, the CDR3 is TGTGCCAGCAGTGAAAGTGCTCTCTACGAGCAGTACTTC. Translating gives CASSESALYEQYF.

Turning to this clone: A far larger clone differs by one base, so this is likely a read error. The V and J genes are TRBV11-2 and TRBJ2-7; weak D call: TRBD1 (6 bases). The germline V gene has CDR1 SGHAT and CDR2 FQNNGV. V lost 4 bases and J 12 bases, leaving 19 bases between the germline ends. CDR3 length: 13 residues. The CDR3 sequence: CASSSTGAGGRYF. The DNA for the CDR3 is TGTGCCAGCAGCTCCACTGGAGCTGGGGGCCGGTACTTC.

The chain carries TRBV15 and TRBJ2-7, with D perhaps matching TRBD1 (5 bases). Per the germline V gene, CDR1 is LNHNV and CDR2 is YYDKDF (reference sequence). This CDR3 is built from 15 residues. The germline V and J ends were trimmed by 1 base and 1 base, with 11 bases remaining between them. This chain's CDR3 is CATSRGQGGSYEQYF. The CDR3 coding sequence is TGTGCCACCAGCAGAGGGCAGGGTGGTTCCTACGAGCAGTACTTC.

On this clone itself: A single base is all that separates this from a far larger clone, so a read error is likely. The same CDR3 can be traced to other DNA sequences in this sample. CDR3 sequence: CASSSPRLAGEETQYF. Here the CDR3 DNA reads TGTGCAAGCAGTTCCCCGCGACTAGCGGGAGAAGAGACCCAGTACTTC. The chain recombines TRBV28 with TRBJ2-5, with 12 positions matching TRBD2. The CDR3 is 16 residues long. The germline V gene encodes CDR1 MDHEN and CDR2 SYDVKM.

The gene calls are TRBV28 and TRBJ1-1; a possible D gene is TRBD1 (6 bases). This CDR3 spans 15 amino acids. V shed 6 bases and J shed 3 bases, with 17 bases lying between them. The germline V gene has CDR1 MDHEN and CDR2 SYDVKM. The CDR3 DNA reads TGTGCCAGCAGGGAGGCAGGGGTAGGGTACACTGAAGCTTTCTTT. This codes for CASREAGVGYTEAFF.

A single count supports this clone. The V call is TRBV28, the J call TRBJ2-1; 7 nucleotides match TRBD1. CDR3 size: 14 residues. CDR1 and CDR2 (germline): MDHEN, SYDVKM. The V gene end was trimmed by 6 bases and the J gene end by 7 bases; junction bases not matched to a gene: 9. The CDR3: CASSPIDRANEQFF. The CDR3 DNA is TGTGCCAGCAGCCCCATCGACAGGGCGAATGAGCAGTTCTTC. Full variable domain (outside the CDR3, taken from reference TRBV28 and TRBJ2-1): DVKVTQSSRYLVKRTGEKVFLECVQDMDHENMFWYRQDPGLGLRLIYFSYDVKMKEKGDIPEGYSVSREKKERFSLILESASTNQTSMYLCASSPIDRANEQFFGPGTRLTVL.

The gene calls are TRBV2 and TRBJ2-3; D not certain. The CDR3 has 16 residues. The V and J ends lost 1 base and 1 base respectively, with 12 bases between them. Germline V gene sequence: CDR1 SNHLY, CDR2 FYNNEI. CDR3 sequence reads: CASSEGPGVGTDTQYF. The CDR3 DNA follows: TGTGCCAGCAGTGAAGGTCCTGGGGTGGGCACAGATACGCAGTATTTT.

The chain links TRBV4-2 to TRBJ1-1; no reliable D call. This CDR3 has 16 residues. Trimming left V 0 bases short and J 4 bases short, with 15 bases between. Per the germline V gene, CDR1 is LGHNA and CDR2 is YNFKEQ. CDR3 in amino acids: CASSQEVSGYSTEAFF. CDR3 DNA: TGTGCCAGCAGCCAAGAGGTCTCGGGGTATTCCACTGAAGCTTTCTTT.

J is TRBJ1-2 and V is TRBV29-1; D unclear. With 0 bases removed from V and 10 bases from J, the gap between germline ends came to 6 bases. The germline gives CDR1 SQVTM, CDR2 ANQGSEA. CDR3 size: 10 residues. The CDR3 spells CSVEEGYYTF. The CDR3 DNA follows: TGCAGCGTTGAAGAGGGGTACTACACCTTC. Using reference TRBV29-1 and TRBJ1-2 for the parts outside the CDR3, the full variable domain is SAVISQKPSRDICQRGTSLTIQCQVDSQVTMMFWYRQQPGQSLTLIATANQGSEATYESGFVIDKFPISRPNLTFSTLTVSNMSPEDSSIYLCSVEEGYYTFGSGTRLTVV.

The V call is TRBV13, the J call TRBJ2-1, with D possibly matching TRBD2 (6 bases). The CDR3 covers 16 residues. Germline V lookup: CDR1 PRHDT, CDR2 FYEKMQ (reference sequence). The V end lost 1 base, the J end lost 3 bases, and 13 bases lay between the germline ends. The CDR3 coding sequence is TGTGCCAGCAGCTTAGAGTCGGGAGCCGACTACAATGAGCAGTTCTTC. It is translated as CASSLESGADYNEQFF.

Concerning this clone itself: A much more abundant neighbour one base away suggests this may be a read error. The same CDR3 also results from other DNA sequences found in this sample. The rearrangement joins TRBV30 to TRBJ1-2; D remains ambiguous. The CDR3 length is 14 residues. Germline V gives CDR1 GTSNPN, CDR2 SVGIG (reference sequence). Trimming removed 0 bases at V and 7 bases at J, with 15 bases between. CDR3 sequence (DNA): TGTGCCTGGAGTGTACTGTCGGTGGCGGGTGGCTACACCTTC. This sequence encodes CAWSVLSVAGGYTF.

The rearrangement joins TRBV11-2 to TRBJ2-3, with TRBD1 as a possible D gene (6 bases). Germline CDR1 reads SGHAT; CDR2 reads FQNNGV. Trimming took off 1 base at V and 2 bases at J, with 10 bases between the two ends. CDR3 length: 15 amino acids. The CDR3 DNA is TGTGCCAGCAGCTTAGTTGCAGGGGTCACAGATACGCAGTATTTT. This codes for CASSLVAGVTDTQYF. The variable domain in full, completed from reference TRBV11-2 and TRBJ2-3, reads EAGVAQSPRYKIIEKRQSVAFWCNPISGHATLYWYQQILGQGPKLLIQFQNNGVVDDSQLPKDRFSAERLKGVDSTLKIQPAKLEDSAVYLCASSLVAGVTDTQYFGPGTRLTVL.

As for this clone: A far larger clone is off by one base, so a read error is likely. This chain uses TRBV28 with TRBJ1-2; TRBD1 matches at 7 bases. The CDR3 runs 15 residues. Germline assignment: CDR1 MDHEN and CDR2 SYDVKM. The DNA of the CDR3 is TGTGCCAGCAGTCCCTTTATAGGGGGCGCGAATGGCTTCACCTTC. This codes for CASSPFIGGANGFTF.